This T cell receptor beta chain stems from a study of identical twins. Concerning this clonotype itself: The antigen is undetermined.

V shed 5 bases, J shed 5 bases, and the junction held 20 bases outside the gene matches. This CDR3 has 19 residues. Via MiXCR, TCRdb re-called the 5' RACE reads, giving one row per CDR3 protein. The sample contains about 330,000 distinct CDR3 sequences, roughly an eighth of which appear only once. Study findings and constraints: Out-of-frame alpha sequences that twins shared showed excess low generation probability. Models predicted less out-of-frame TCR alpha sharing in monozygotic twins than was found. Fewer insertions were carried by abundant cord blood beta clonotypes, but none was seen in memory repertoires.

This sample was also put to use in a study of yellow fever vaccine responses in identical twins.

The genes are TRBV12-3 or TRBV12-4 and TRBJ2-7, with 11 bases fitting TRBD2. Material for sequencing was CD8+ T cells sorted from blood. The sequence was obtained from a woman between 18 and 30 years old in good health. The CDR3 here is CASSTLVGTSGSAPHEQYF. DNA of the CDR3: TGTGCCAGCAGTACCCTGGTTGGGACTAGCGGCTCCGCCCCCCACGAGCAGTACTTC.